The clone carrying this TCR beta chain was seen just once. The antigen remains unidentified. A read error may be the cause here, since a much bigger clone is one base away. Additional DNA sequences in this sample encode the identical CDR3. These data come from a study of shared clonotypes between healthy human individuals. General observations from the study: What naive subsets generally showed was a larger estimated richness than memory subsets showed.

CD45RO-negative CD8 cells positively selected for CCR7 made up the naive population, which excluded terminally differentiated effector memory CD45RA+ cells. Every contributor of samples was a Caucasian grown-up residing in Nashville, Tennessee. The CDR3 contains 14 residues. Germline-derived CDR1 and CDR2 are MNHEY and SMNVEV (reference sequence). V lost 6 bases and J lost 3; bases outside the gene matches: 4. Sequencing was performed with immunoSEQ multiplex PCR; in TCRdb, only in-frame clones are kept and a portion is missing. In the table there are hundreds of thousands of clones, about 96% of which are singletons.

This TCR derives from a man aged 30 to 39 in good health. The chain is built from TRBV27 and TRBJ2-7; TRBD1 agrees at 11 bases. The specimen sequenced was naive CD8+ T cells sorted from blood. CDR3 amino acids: CASSTGTGGYEQYF. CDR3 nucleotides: TGTGCCAGCAGCACCGGGACAGGGGGCTACGAGCAGTACTTC.